The entry below gives a single T cell receptor beta chain sequence along with its context. Here immunoSEQ multiplex PCR was the method, and the copy in TCRdb shows in-frame clones only, minus some. The table records more than 250,000 clones, 70% to 90% of them present only once. V was clipped by 4 bases and J by 3 bases, with 7 bases between them. Germline CDR1 MGHRA, CDR2 YSYEKL. The CDR3 is made up of 12 amino acids. The sample comes from a study of blood T cell repertoires in COVID-19. The specimen was PBMCs or T cells enriched from blood (not recorded which). V gene TRBV4-1 combines with J gene TRBJ2-7; D remains unclear. This clonotype was sampled from a woman aged 30 to 39 who had recovered from COVID-19. CDR3 loop: CASSPTGYEQYF. The CDR3 coding sequence is TGCGCCAGCAGCCCCACGGGCTACGAGCAGTACTTC.